The clone carrying this T cell receptor beta chain was detected many times. The target antigen is unknown. Quantitative 5'-RACE was performed with molecular barcodes, and it yielded the TCR beta libraries. TCRdb reprocessed the 5' RACE reads with MiXCR, giving one entry per CDR3 protein. The top ten hold about 12% of the sample, which has roughly 130,000 distinct CDR3 sequences, around 7% seen once. CDR3 length: 16 amino acids. V trimming: 7 bases; J trimming: 3 bases; junction bases outside the gene matches: 12. CDR1 MNHNS and CDR2 SASEGT come from the germline V gene. The entry originates in a study of CD8 T cells in ankylosing spondylitis. The study's findings and limits: Blood of patients with ankylosing spondylitis appeared to be characterized by a TCR beta motif of seven or eight highly homologous variants. Reports say disease-linked clones showed up significantly more in matched ankylosing spondylitis synovial fluid.

This chain connects TRBV6-1 to TRBJ2-7, with 10 bases that match TRBD2. This clonotype was sampled from a male donor with ankylosing spondylitis or in good health (not recorded which). The sequenced sample was blood, either unsorted or a sorted T cell fraction (not recorded which). Here the CDR3 reads CASKRLAGPSVYEQYF. The CDR3 DNA reads TGTGCCAGCAAAAGACTAGCGGGCCCCTCTGTCTACGAGCAGTACTTC.